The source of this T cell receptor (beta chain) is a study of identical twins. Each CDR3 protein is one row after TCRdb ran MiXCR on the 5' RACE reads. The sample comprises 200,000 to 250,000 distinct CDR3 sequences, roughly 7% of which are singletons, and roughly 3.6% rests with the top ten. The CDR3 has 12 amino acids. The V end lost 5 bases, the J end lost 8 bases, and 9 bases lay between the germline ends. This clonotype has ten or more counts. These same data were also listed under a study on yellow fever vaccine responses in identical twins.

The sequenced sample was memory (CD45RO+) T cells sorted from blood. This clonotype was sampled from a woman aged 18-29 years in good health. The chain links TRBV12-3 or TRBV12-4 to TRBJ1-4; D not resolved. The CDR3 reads CASSLNREKLFF. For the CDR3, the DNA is TGTGCCAGCAGTCTTAACCGGGAAAAACTGTTTTTT.